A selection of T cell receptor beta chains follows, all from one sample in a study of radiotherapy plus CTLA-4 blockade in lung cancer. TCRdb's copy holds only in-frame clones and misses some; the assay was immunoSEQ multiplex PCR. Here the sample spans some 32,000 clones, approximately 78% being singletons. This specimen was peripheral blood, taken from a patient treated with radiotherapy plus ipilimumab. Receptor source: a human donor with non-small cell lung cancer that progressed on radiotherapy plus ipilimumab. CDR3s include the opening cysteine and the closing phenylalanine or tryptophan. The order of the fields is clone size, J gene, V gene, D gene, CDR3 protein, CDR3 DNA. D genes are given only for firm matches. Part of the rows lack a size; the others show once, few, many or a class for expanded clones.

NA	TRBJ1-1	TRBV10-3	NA	CAISESNGWLTAEAFF	TGTGCCATCAGTGAGTCGAATGGGTGGCTGACAGCCGAAGCTTTCTTT
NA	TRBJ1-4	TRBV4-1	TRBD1	CASSQQGATNEKLFF	TGCGCCAGCAGCCAACAGGGGGCAACTAATGAAAAACTGTTTTTT
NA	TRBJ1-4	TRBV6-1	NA	CASSRMKEKLFF	TGTGCCAGCAGCAGGATGAAGGAAAAACTGTTTTTT
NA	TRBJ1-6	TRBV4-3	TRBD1	CASSLTWTGRNSPLHF	TGCGCCAGCAGCCTGACTTGGACAGGGAGAAATTCACCCCTCCACTTT
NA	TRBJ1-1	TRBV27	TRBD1	CASSHPQGREASF	TGTGCCAGCAGTCACCCACAGGGGCGAGAAGCTTCCTTT
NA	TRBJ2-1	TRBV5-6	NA	CASSLDWNEQFF	TGTGCCAGCAGCTTGGACTGGAATGAGCAGTTCTTC
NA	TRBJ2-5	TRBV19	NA	CASSTAGRAQYF	TGTGCCAGTAGTACTGCAGGCAGGGCCCAGTACTTC
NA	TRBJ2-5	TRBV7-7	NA	CASSQGLAAQETQYF	TGTGCTAGCAGCCAGGGGCTAGCCGCACAAGAGACCCAGTACTTC
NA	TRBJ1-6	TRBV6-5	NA	CASSYSGRVVNSPLHF	TGTGCCAGCAGTTACTCGGGCAGGGTAGTGAATTCACCCCTCCACTTT
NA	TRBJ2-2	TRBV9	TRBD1	CASSLGQGAGGELFF	TGTGCCAGCAGCTTGGGACAGGGGGCGGGCGGGGAGCTGTTTTTT
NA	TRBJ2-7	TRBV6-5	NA	CASSMTDFYEQYF	TGTGCCAGCAGTATGACAGATTTCTACGAGCAGTACTTC
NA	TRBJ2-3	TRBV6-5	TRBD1	CASSEQGAIDTQYF	TGTGCCAGCAGTGAACAGGGGGCGATAGATACGCAGTATTTT
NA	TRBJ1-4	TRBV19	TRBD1	CASKAGGNEKLFF	TGTGCCAGTAAAGCAGGGGGAAATGAAAAACTGTTTTTT
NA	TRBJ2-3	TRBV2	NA	CASSELGTSTDTQYF	TGTGCCAGCAGTGAGTTGGGGACTAGCACAGATACGCAGTATTTT
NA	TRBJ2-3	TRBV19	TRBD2	CASTRGGSGTSEHF	TGTGCCAGTACCCGCGGCGGTTCCGGGACTAGCGAGCATTTT
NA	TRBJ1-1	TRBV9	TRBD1	CASSEQGWMNTEAFF	TGTGCCAGCAGCGAACAGGGGTGGATGAACACTGAAGCTTTCTTT
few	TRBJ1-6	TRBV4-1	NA	CASSQGVTDPNSPLHF	TGCGCCAGCAGCCAAGGGGTCACAGACCCAAATTCACCCCTCCACTTT
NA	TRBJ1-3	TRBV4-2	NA	CASSQDRTGSSGNTIYF	TGTGCCAGCAGCCAAGATCGAACGGGGAGCTCTGGAAACACCATATATTTT
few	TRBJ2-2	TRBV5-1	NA	CASSLLSGGELFF	TGCGCCAGCAGCTTGTTGAGTGGCGGGGAGCTGTTTTTT
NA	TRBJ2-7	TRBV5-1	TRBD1	CASSQMGQGSYEQYF	TGCGCCAGCAGCCAGATGGGACAGGGGTCCTACGAGCAGTACTTC
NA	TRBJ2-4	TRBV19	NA	CASSMRGGKNIQYF	TGTGCCAGTAGTATGAGAGGGGGCAAAAACATTCAGTACTTC
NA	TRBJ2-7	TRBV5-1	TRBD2	CASSPVGGGPYYEQYF	TGCGCCAGCAGCCCGGTGGGCGGGGGGCCGTACTACGAGCAGTACTTC
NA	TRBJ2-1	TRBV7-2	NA	CASSSIGSSYNEQFF	TGTGCCAGCAGCTCTATCGGGAGCTCCTACAATGAGCAGTTCTTC
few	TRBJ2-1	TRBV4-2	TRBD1	CASSQDLGGQGANEQFF	TGTGCCAGCAGCCAAGACCTAGGCGGCCAGGGGGCGAATGAGCAGTTCTTC
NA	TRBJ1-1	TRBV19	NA	CASTDDIPYNTEAFF	TGTGCCAGTACCGATGACATACCCTATAACACTGAAGCTTTCTTT
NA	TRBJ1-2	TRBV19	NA	CASSIPERVLDYGYTF	TGTGCCAGTAGTATCCCGGAACGGGTTCTTGACTATGGCTACACCTTC
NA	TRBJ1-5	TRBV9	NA	CASSKNVRTRSNQPQHF	TGTGCCAGCAGCAAAAACGTCAGGACTCGGAGCAATCAGCCCCAGCATTTT
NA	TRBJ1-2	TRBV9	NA	CASSVARDSYGYTF	TGTGCCAGCAGCGTAGCCCGGGATAGCTATGGCTACACCTTC
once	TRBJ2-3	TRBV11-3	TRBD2	CASSRHIAGDTDTQYF	TGTGCCAGCAGCCGTCACATAGCGGGGGACACAGATACGCAGTATTTT
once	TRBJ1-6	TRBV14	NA	CASSQAFTVYNSPLHF	TGTGCCAGCAGCCAAGCCTTCACAGTATATAATTCACCCCTCCACTTT
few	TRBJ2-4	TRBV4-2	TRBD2	CASSQEGLAGGLALAKNIQYF	TGTGCCAGCAGCCAAGAGGGACTAGCGGGGGGGCTGGCTCTAGCCAAAAACATTCAGTACTTC
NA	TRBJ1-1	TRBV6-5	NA	CATRGGMITEAFF	TGTGCCACCAGAGGCGGTATGATCACTGAAGCTTTCTTT
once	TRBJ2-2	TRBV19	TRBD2	CASSPSSGGAVGELFF	TGTGCCAGTAGTCCCAGTAGCGGGGGGGCGGTCGGGGAACTGTTTTTT
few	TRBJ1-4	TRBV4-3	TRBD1	CASSQGDRGANEKLFF	TGCGCCAGCAGCCAGGGCGACAGGGGAGCGAATGAAAAACTGTTTTTT
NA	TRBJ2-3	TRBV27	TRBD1	CASSLVGQGTTDTQYF	TGTGCCAGCAGTTTAGTGGGACAGGGGACCACAGATACGCAGTATTTT
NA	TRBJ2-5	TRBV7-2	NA	CASSLVVYVRETQYF	TGTGCCAGCAGCTTAGTGGTGTACGTGCGAGAGACCCAGTACTTC
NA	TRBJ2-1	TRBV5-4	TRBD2	CASWRTGLAGKDEQFF	TGTGCCAGCTGGCGAACTGGACTAGCGGGAAAGGATGAGCAGTTCTTC
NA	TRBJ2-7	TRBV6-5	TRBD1	CASSVDRGEYEQYF	TGTGCCAGCAGTGTGGACAGGGGGGAGTACGAGCAGTACTTC
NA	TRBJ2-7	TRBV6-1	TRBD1	CASRPGQGYEQYF	TGTGCCAGCAGGCCCGGACAGGGCTACGAGCAGTACTTC
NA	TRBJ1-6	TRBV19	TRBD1	CASSIGTGSSYNSPLHF	TGTGCCAGTAGTATCGGGACAGGCAGCTCCTATAATTCACCCCTCCACTTT
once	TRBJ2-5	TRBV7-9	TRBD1	CASSLRDRGLYQETQYF	TGTGCCAGCAGCTTACGGGACAGGGGGTTGTACCAAGAGACCCAGTACTTC